The clone carrying this T cell receptor beta chain was counted only a few times. Its antigen is still unknown. This entry belongs to a study of cytomegalovirus exposure and HLA in healthy donors. Points from the study as a whole: About 87% or about 30% of the time was how often most TCR beta V segments were productive, according to an earlier analysis. Presence/absence analyses assumed roughly uniform sequencing depth across donors.

Healthy bone marrow donors made up the cohort. Nominally healthy donors were sampled, though unrecorded immune exposures were likely. V gave up 2 bases and J gave up 7 bases; unmatched junction bases: 5. CDR1 and CDR2 (germline): SGHRS, YFSETQ. The CDR3 has 15 residues. PCR employed 60 Vbeta and 13 Jbeta primers. Here immunoSEQ multiplex PCR was the method, and the copy in TCRdb shows in-frame clones only, minus some. The sample lists fewer than 150,000 clones; roughly 80% were seen once. Sequences were obtained from PBMCs. The TCR originated in a man between 40 and 49 years old in good health and CMV-seropositive. The gene calls are TRBV5-1 and TRBJ2-7, with 14 bases aligning to TRBD2. This CDR3 is CASSLTTSGRGEQYF. The CDR3 DNA follows: TGCGCCAGCAGCTTAACGACTAGCGGGAGGGGGGAGCAGTACTTC.